The source of this T cell receptor (beta chain) is a study of CD8 T cells in ankylosing spondylitis. Whole-study findings and limits: Some of the motif variants had earlier been found in reactive arthritis patients' fluid and blood. Seemingly distinctive of ankylosing spondylitis blood was a TCR beta motif formed by eight highly homologous variants.

As the method for making TCR beta libraries, quantitative 5'-RACE with molecular barcodes was used. TCRdb redid the calling of the 5' RACE reads with MiXCR, one entry per CDR3 protein. The table includes roughly 700,000 distinct CDR3 sequences, 15% to 20% detected once. The germline V gene has CDR1 DFQATT and CDR2 SNEGSKA (reference sequence). This CDR3 is built from 13 residues. The junction had 5 bases not matched to a gene; V was cut back by 4 bases and J by 7 bases. This clonotype was detected a few times. Its antigen is unknown. The receptor's source is a male donor with ankylosing spondylitis. The J gene is TRBJ2-1, the V gene TRBV20-1; 9 bases map to TRBD1. Sequences were obtained from blood, either unsorted or a sorted T cell fraction (not recorded which). Here the CDR3 reads CSAMGTGMNEQFF. CDR3 DNA: TGCAGTGCTATGGGGACAGGGATGAATGAGCAGTTCTTC.